The source of this TCR beta chain is a study of beta chain features in type 1 diabetes. Expressed TCRB transcripts were sequenced, since all the RNA that had been isolated was reverse transcribed. The assay was immunoSEQ multiplex PCR, and TCRdb's table has in-frame clones only and misses some. The sample carries 200,000 to 250,000 clones, roughly 17% recorded once. As regards this clone: Its target is not known.

Study-wide findings and caveats: Moderately but significantly shorter TCRB CDR3s were found in Type 1 diabetes patients in all four CD4+ subsets.

Sequencing used naive CD4+ T cells from blood. The clonotype originates from a man aged 25 to 40 with type 1 diabetes.

The DNA for the CDR3 is TGTGCCAGCAGCCGGACTAGCGGGCCCTACGAGCAGTACTTC. Protein product: CASSRTSGPYEQYF. The V call is TRBV6-5, the J call TRBJ2-7; 11 bases line up with TRBD2. In germline, CDR1 is MNHEY, CDR2 SVGAGI. Unmatched junction bases numbered 3, after V lost 6 bases and J lost 2 bases. This CDR3 spans 14 amino acids.